These 26 T cell receptor beta chains share one sample of origin, sequenced in a study of neoadjuvant nivolumab and ipilimumab in lung cancer. TCRdb's copy holds only in-frame clones and misses some; the assay was immunoSEQ multiplex PCR. The sample yields about 20,000 clones, more than 75% seen once. Sample: tumor tissue, taken after neoadjuvant nivolumab, alone or with ipilimumab, at or shortly before surgery. All receptors come from an adult with non-small cell lung cancer.

V gene TRBV7-2 combines with J gene TRBJ2-3; 7 bases line up with TRBD2. Germline V gives CDR1 SGHTA, CDR2 FQGNSA. CDR3 length: 15 residues. With V trimmed by 1 base and J by 2 bases, 3 bases remained unmatched. The CDR3 coding sequence is TGTGCCAGCAGCTTAGTGCGGGGGTACACAGATACGCAGTATTTT. Translating gives CASSLVRGYTDTQYF.

This clone is a singleton in its sample. The chain couples TRBV11-1 to TRBJ2-5; 7 bases are a match to TRBD2. This CDR3 is 15 amino acids long. CDR1 and CDR2 (germline): SGHAT, FQDESV (reference sequence). Trimming at V came to 3 bases and at J to 4 bases, leaving 8 bases not matched to a gene. The CDR3 is CASSLAASGAETQYF. DNA for the CDR3: TGTGCCAGCAGCTTGGCGGCTAGCGGTGCAGAGACCCAGTACTTC.

The CDR3, as DNA: TGTGCCAGCAGCTTGAGTGGACTAGGCCCCAATGAGCAGTTCTTC. Its translation: CASSLSGLGPNEQFF. The chain uses TRBV7-3 and TRBJ2-1; 7 bases match TRBD2. The CDR3 is 15 residues long. The germline CDR1 and CDR2 sequences are SGHTA and FQGTGA. The V segment lost 3 bases and the J segment 6 bases; nucleotides outside the gene matches: 8.

The chain combines TRBV28 with TRBJ1-5; 9 bases agree with TRBD1. With V trimmed by 7 bases and J by 6 bases, 7 bases remained unmatched. Germline assignment: CDR1 MDHEN and CDR2 SYDVKM. This CDR3 contains 14 residues. The CDR3 bases are TGTGCCAGCAAGGCCACAGGGGGCGGTCAGCCCCAGCATTTT. Amino acids: CASKATGGGQPQHF.

CDR3 DNA sequence: TGTGCCAGCAGCTTAGATGGGGGACCCGGATACGAGCAGTACTTC. This encodes CASSLDGGPGYEQYF. The chain recombines TRBV7-2 with TRBJ2-7; either TRBD1 or TRBD2 may fit D (5 bases each). Germline CDR1 reads SGHTA; CDR2 reads FQGNSA. This CDR3 has 15 residues. The V end lost 1 base, the J end lost 4 bases, and 14 bases lay between the germline ends.

J is TRBJ1-2 and V is TRBV5-5, with 9 positions matching TRBD1. J was trimmed by 4 bases and V by 9 bases; bases with no gene match: 7. Germline V gene sequence: CDR1 SGHKS, CDR2 YYEKEE (reference sequence). The CDR3 has 13 residues. CDR3 nucleotides: TGTGCCACCTCTAAGGGACAGGGCTATGGCTACACCTTC. Its translation is CATSKGQGYGYTF. The full variable domain, in which reference TRBV5-5 and TRBJ1-2 provide the parts outside the CDR3, is DAGVTQSPTHLIKTRGQQVTLRCSPISGHKSVSWYQQVLGQGPQFIFQYYEKEERGRGNFPDRFSARQFPNYSSELNVNALLLGDSALYLCATSKGQGYGYTFGSGTRLTVV.

The chain has TRBV6-5 and TRBJ2-7; 9 bases fit TRBD1. In germline, CDR1 is MNHEY, CDR2 SVGAGI. The CDR3 consists of 14 residues. Trimming removed 6 bases from V and 6 bases from J; junction bases left unmatched: 9. The CDR3 coding sequence is TGTGCCAGCAGCTCCGGGACAGGGACTGCCGAGCAGTACTTC. Its translation: CASSSGTGTAEQYF.

This sequence joins TRBV4-3 and TRBJ2-1; possible D gene TRBD2, 6 bases. This CDR3 contains 17 residues. Looked up from germline, CDR1 is LGHNA and CDR2 is YSLEER. Trimming pared 4 bases from V and 0 bases from J, leaving 16 bases between. The CDR3 DNA reads as TGCGCCAGCAGCCCAACCTATGGCGGGGCCTCCTACAATGAGCAGTTCTTC. It is translated as CASSPTYGGASYNEQFF.

By share of the sample, this clone is medium-sized (0.01 to 0.1%). V usage is TRBV4-3 and J usage is TRBJ1-2, with 9 bases fitting TRBD1. CDR1 and CDR2 (germline): LGHNA, YSLEER. V lost 0 bases to trimming and J lost 6 bases; unmatched junction nucleotides: 8. The length of the CDR3 is 16 residues. CDR3 loop: CASSQDLGQGIDGYTF. The CDR3 bases are TGCGCCAGCAGCCAAGATCTCGGACAGGGGATTGATGGCTACACCTTC.

V and J are TRBV6-1 and TRBJ2-7; D may be TRBD2 (6 bases). V shed 9 bases and J shed 1 base, with 16 bases lying between them. CDR1 is MNHNS and CDR2 is SASEGT in the germline V gene. The CDR3 loop spans 14 amino acids. CDR3: CASKPGGASYEQYF. The CDR3 DNA follows: TGTGCCAGTAAGCCCGGAGGGGCGTCCTACGAGCAGTACTTC.

This sequence joins TRBV7-3 and TRBJ1-2, with 7 bases matching TRBD1. CDR1 is SGHTA and CDR2 is FQGTGA in the germline V gene. There are 15 residues in the CDR3. V shed 1 base and J 2 bases; nucleotides not matched to a gene: 4. CDR3 nucleotide sequence: TGTGCCAGCAGCTTAATTACAGGGGAGAACTATGGCTACACCTTC. It encodes CASSLITGENYGYTF.

This clone appeared a few times. The CDR3 DNA reads as TGCGCCAGCAGCCAAGATGGCAGGGAGGGGGATGAAGCTTTCTTT. It specifies CASSQDGREGDEAFF. The chain recombines TRBV4-3 with TRBJ1-1, with D possibly matching TRBD1 (6 bases). This CDR3 comprises 15 residues. The V end lost 0 bases, the J end lost 7 bases, and 15 bases lay between the germline ends. The germline gives CDR1 LGHNA, CDR2 YSLEER.

The CDR3 DNA reads as TGTGCCAGCAGCCCCCGCGGTAGCAGTCTGAGGGAGCAGTACTTC. It encodes CASSPRGSSLREQYF. The chain recombines TRBV7-8 with TRBJ2-7, with D uncertain. Germline V gives CDR1 SGHVS, CDR2 FQNEAQ. CDR3 size: 15 residues. The germline V and J ends were trimmed by 5 bases and 7 bases, with 21 bases remaining between them.

In nucleotides, the CDR3 is TGCGCCAGCAGCTTGGCCCCAGGGTCCCACAATGAGCAGTTCTTC. This sequence encodes CASSLAPGSHNEQFF. The chain carries TRBV5-1 and TRBJ2-1, with a tentative D call TRBD1 (5 bases). This CDR3 is 15 amino acids long. Trimming left V 0 bases short and J 5 bases short, with 12 bases between. Per germline, CDR1 SGHRS and CDR2 YFSETQ. The full variable domain, in which reference TRBV5-1 and TRBJ2-1 provide the parts outside the CDR3, is KAGVTQTPRYLIKTRGQQVTLSCSPISGHRSVSWYQQTPGQGLQFLFEYFSETQRNKGNFPGRFSGRQFSNSRSEMNVSTLELGDSALYLCASSLAPGSHNEQFFGPGTRLTVL.

CDR3 sequence reads: CASSSKDGSFGETQYF. The DNA of the CDR3 is TGTGCCAGCAGCTCCAAGGACGGGAGTTTTGGGGAGACCCAGTACTTC. This chain connects TRBV9 to TRBJ2-5; perhaps TRBD2 as D (6 bases). Germline assignment: CDR1 SGDLS and CDR2 YYNGEE. V was trimmed by 4 bases and J by 5 bases, leaving 21 bases between them. The CDR3 runs 16 residues.

In its sample, this clone was seen once. The V and J genes are TRBV9 and TRBJ2-3; tentative D call: TRBD2 (7 bases). The CDR3 extends over 16 amino acids. Trimming shortened V by 0 bases and J by 2 bases, and 13 bases separated the two germline ends. Germline CDR1 reads SGDLS; CDR2 reads YYNGEE. CDR3 protein: CASSVDWGGFTDTQYF. DNA of the CDR3: TGTGCCAGCAGCGTAGACTGGGGGGGCTTCACAGATACGCAGTATTTT.

The chain uses TRBV7-2 and TRBJ2-5; TRBD2 aligns across 13 bases. With V trimmed by 3 bases and J by 5 bases, 3 bases remained unmatched. Germline V gene data show CDR1 as SGHTA and CDR2 as FQGNSA. The CDR3 is 15 residues long. The CDR3 DNA sequence: TGTGCCAGCAGCTTCGGACTAGCGGGAGTGGAGACCCAGTACTTC. Its protein product is CASSFGLAGVETQYF.

V usage is TRBV28 and J usage is TRBJ2-3; maybe TRBD2 (6 bases). Germline loops: CDR1 MDHEN, CDR2 SYDVKM. The length of the CDR3 is 14 residues. V lost 8 bases and J lost 4, with 16 bases in between. CDR3 coding DNA: TGTGCCAGCCTCCCGCGTGGCGGGGCAGATACGCAGTATTTT. Translated, it gives CASLPRGGADTQYF. The full variable domain, with the rest looked up from reference TRBV28 and TRBJ2-3, is DVKVTQSSRYLVKRTGEKVFLECVQDMDHENMFWYRQDPGLGLRLIYFSYDVKMKEKGDIPEGYSVSREKKERFSLILESASTNQTSMYLCASLPRGGADTQYFGPGTRLTVL.

The gene calls are TRBV6-6 and TRBJ2-7; the match to TRBD1 covers 7 bases. This CDR3 is built from 14 residues. Germline trimming cut 5 bases from V and 0 bases from J; bases unmatched to any gene: 4. Germline lookup yields CDR1 MNHNY and CDR2 SVGAGI (reference sequence). CDR3 residues: CASSTTGLSYEQYF. For the CDR3, the DNA is TGTGCCAGCAGTACGACAGGGCTCTCCTACGAGCAGTACTTC.

The DNA of the CDR3 is TGTGCCAGCAGCTTAGTGACTAGCGGGGGGCAAGAGACCCAGTACTTC. As protein: CASSLVTSGGQETQYF. The chain has TRBV7-2 and TRBJ2-5, with 13 bases that match TRBD2. Germline CDR1 SGHTA, CDR2 FQGNSA. The length of the CDR3 is 16 residues. With V trimmed by 1 base and J by 2 bases, 1 base remained unmatched.

In its sample, this clone is medium-sized (0.01 to 0.1%). The rearrangement joins TRBV27 to TRBJ2-1; the D gene could be TRBD1 or TRBD2 (7 bases each). The V and J ends lost 3 bases and 7 bases respectively, with 16 bases between them. Germline CDR1 and CDR2: MNHEY and SMNVEV (reference sequence). The CDR3 is 15 amino acids. The CDR3 protein is CASSFWGRGHNEQFF. The CDR3 nucleotides read TGTGCCAGCAGTTTTTGGGGGAGGGGGCATAATGAGCAGTTCTTC.

The chain couples TRBV19 to TRBJ1-1, with D possibly matching TRBD1 (6 bases). The V end was cut by 4 bases, the J end by 6 bases, with 24 bases between. The V gene's germline CDR1 is LNHDA and CDR2 SQIVND (reference sequence). This CDR3 is built from 17 residues. CDR3 nucleotide sequence: TGTGCCAGTAGTAGAGACCGGGACACGACCCGGAGGGCTGAAGCTTTCTTT. Translating gives CASSRDRDTTRRAEAFF.

The J gene is TRBJ1-1, the V gene TRBV18, with 8 bases matching TRBD1. With 6 bases clipped from V and 1 base from J, the junction kept 4 bases outside the gene matches. CDR3 length: 14 residues. From germline, CDR1 is KGHSH and CDR2 LQKENI. CDR3 amino acids: CASSRDRQNTEAFF. In DNA form, the CDR3 reads TGTGCCAGCTCGCGGGACAGGCAGAACACTGAAGCTTTCTTT.

The chain combines TRBV7-6 with TRBJ2-7, with a weak D call TRBD2 (6 bases). Germline lookup yields CDR1 SGHVS and CDR2 FNYEAQ. CDR3 length: 16 residues. Trimming shortened V by 5 bases and J by 0 bases, and 17 bases separated the two germline ends. The CDR3 DNA follows: TGTGCCAGCAGCCCCCGGGAGCGGGTAAACTCCTACGAGCAGTACTTC. Its translation is CASSPRERVNSYEQYF. The full variable domain, with the rest looked up from reference TRBV7-6 and TRBJ2-7, is GAGVSQSPRYKVTKRGQDVALRCDPISGHVSLYWYRQALGQGPEFLTYFNYEAQQDKSGLPNDRFSAERPEGSISTLTIQRTEQRDSAMYRCASSPRERVNSYEQYFGPGTRLTVT.

This sequence joins TRBV25-1 and TRBJ2-3, with D perhaps TRBD1 (5 bases). V lost 11 bases to trimming and J lost 2 bases, with 17 bases between them. The length of the CDR3 is 14 residues. Germline CDR1 is MGHDK and CDR2 is SYGVNS. DNA for the CDR3: TGTGCCTCCGAAGGACAAAAGTACACAGATACGCAGTATTTT. Amino acid sequence: CASEGQKYTDTQYF. The whole variable domain, filled in from reference TRBV25-1 and TRBJ2-3, reads EADIYQTPRYLVIGTGKKITLECSQTMGHDKMYWYQQDPGMELHLIHYSYGVNSTEKGDLSSESTVSRIRTEHFPLTLESARPSHTSQYLCASEGQKYTDTQYFGPGTRLTVL.

This sequence joins TRBV7-9 and TRBJ1-1; possible D gene TRBD1, 5 bases. The CDR3 has 13 residues. Germline CDR1 SEHNR, CDR2 FQNEAQ (reference sequence). V was pared by 2 bases and J by 2 bases, with 6 bases between. CDR3 protein: CASSLQGNTEAFF. CDR3 in DNA: TGTGCCAGCAGCTTACAGGGTAACACTGAAGCTTTCTTT.